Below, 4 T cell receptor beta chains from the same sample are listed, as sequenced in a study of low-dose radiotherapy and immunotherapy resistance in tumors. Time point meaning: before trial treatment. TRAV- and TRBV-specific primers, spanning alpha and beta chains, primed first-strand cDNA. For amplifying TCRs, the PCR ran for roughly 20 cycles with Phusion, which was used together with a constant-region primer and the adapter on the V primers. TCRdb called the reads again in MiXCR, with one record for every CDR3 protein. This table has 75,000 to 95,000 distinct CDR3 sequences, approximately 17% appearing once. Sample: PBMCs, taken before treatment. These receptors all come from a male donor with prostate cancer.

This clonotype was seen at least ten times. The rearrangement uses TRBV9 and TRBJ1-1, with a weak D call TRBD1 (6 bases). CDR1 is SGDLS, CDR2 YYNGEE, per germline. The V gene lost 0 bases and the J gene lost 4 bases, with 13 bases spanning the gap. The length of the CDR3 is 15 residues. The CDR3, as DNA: TGTGCCAGCAGCGTAGGGGGGGGGCAGACCACTGAAGCTTTCTTT. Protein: CASSVGGGQTTEAFF.

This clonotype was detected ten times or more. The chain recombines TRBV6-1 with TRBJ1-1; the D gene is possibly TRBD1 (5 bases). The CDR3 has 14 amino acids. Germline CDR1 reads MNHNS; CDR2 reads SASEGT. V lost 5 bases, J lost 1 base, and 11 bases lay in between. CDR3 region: CASSSGEANTEAFF. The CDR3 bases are TGTGCCAGCAGTTCGGGGGAAGCGAACACTGAAGCTTTCTTT.

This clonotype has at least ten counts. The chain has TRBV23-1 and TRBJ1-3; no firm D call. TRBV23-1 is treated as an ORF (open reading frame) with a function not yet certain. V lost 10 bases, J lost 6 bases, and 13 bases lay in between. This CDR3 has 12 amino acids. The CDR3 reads CAINKNANTIYF. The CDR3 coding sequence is TGCGCCATCAACAAGAACGCAAACACCATATATTTT.

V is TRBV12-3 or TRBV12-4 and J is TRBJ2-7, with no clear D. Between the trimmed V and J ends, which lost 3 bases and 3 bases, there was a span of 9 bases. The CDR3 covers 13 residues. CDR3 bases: TGTGCCAGCAGTTTCCCATCCCTCTACGAGCAGTACTTC. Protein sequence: CASSFPSLYEQYF.